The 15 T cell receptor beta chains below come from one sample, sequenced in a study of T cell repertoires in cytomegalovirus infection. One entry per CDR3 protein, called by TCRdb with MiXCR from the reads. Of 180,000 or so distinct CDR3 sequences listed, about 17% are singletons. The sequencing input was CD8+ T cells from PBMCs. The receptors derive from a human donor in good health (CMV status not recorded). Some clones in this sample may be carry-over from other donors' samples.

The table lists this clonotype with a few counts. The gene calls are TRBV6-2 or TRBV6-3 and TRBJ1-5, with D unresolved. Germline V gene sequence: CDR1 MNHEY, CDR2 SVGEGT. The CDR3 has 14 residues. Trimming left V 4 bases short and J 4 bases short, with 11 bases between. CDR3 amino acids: CASSLSTENQPQHF. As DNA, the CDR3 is TGTGCCAGCAGTTTATCAACAGAGAATCAGCCCCAGCATTTT.

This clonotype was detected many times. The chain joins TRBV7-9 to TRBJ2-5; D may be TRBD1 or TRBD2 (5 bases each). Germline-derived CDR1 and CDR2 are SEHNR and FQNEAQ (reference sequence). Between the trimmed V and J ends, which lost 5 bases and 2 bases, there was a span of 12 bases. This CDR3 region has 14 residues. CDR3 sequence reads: CASSPQEVQETQYF. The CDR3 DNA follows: TGTGCCAGCAGCCCACAGGAGGTGCAAGAGACCCAGTACTTC.

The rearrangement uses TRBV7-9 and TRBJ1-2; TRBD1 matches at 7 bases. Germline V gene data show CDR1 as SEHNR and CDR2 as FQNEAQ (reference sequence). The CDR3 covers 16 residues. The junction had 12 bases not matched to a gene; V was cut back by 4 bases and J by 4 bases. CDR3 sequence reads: CASSSYRGSIGYGYTF. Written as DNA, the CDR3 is TGTGCCAGCAGCTCCTACAGGGGCAGTATTGGCTATGGCTACACCTTC.

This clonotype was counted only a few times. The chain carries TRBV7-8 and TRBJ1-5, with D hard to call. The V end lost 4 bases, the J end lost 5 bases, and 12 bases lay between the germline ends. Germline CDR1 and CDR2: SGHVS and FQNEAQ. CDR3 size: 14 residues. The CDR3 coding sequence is TGTGCCAGCAGCTCCGACGTGAGGGATCAGCCCCAGCATTTT. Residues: CASSSDVRDQPQHF.

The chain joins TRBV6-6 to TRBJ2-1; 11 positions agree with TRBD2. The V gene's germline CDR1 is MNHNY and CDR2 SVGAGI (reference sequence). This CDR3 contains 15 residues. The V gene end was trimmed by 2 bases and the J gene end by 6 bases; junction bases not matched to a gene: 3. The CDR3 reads CASSYPGTSGNEQFF. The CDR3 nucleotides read TGTGCCAGCAGTTACCCCGGGACTAGCGGCAATGAGCAGTTCTTC.

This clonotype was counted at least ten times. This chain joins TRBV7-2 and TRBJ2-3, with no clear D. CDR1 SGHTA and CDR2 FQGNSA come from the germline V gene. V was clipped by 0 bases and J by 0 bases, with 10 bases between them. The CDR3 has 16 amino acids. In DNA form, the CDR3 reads TGTGCCAGCAGCTTAGCCCGGCTATCTAGCACAGATACGCAGTATTTT. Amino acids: CASSLARLSSTDTQYF.

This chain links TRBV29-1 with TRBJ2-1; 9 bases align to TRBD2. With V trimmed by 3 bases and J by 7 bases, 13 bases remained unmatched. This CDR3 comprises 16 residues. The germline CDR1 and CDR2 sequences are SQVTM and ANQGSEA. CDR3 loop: CSVDFTGTSLTNEQFF. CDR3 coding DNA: TGCAGCGTTGATTTCACCGGGACTAGCCTTACAAATGAGCAGTTCTTC.

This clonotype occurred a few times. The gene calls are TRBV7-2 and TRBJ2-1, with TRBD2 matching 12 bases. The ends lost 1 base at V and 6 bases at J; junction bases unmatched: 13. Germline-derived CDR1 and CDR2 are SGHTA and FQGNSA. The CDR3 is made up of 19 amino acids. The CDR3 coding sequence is TGTGCCAGCAGCTTAGTCCCTAGCGGGGGGGCCGGGGTAAGCAATGAGCAGTTCTTC. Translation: CASSLVPSGGAGVSNEQFF. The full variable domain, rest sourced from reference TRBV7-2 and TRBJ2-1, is GAGVSQSPSNKVTEKGKDVELRCDPISGHTALYWYRQSLGQGLEFLIYFQGNSAPDKSGLPSDRFSAERTGGSVSTLTIQRTQQEDSAVYLCASSLVPSGGAGVSNEQFFGPGTRLTVL.

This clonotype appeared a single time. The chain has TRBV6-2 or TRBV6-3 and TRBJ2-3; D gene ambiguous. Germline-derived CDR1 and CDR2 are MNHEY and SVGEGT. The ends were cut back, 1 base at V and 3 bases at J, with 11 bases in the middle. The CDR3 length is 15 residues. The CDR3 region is CASSYYSPRTDTQYF. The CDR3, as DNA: TGTGCCAGCAGTTACTACAGTCCCCGGACAGATACGCAGTATTTT.

This CDR3 is CASSSTIVYGYTF. CDR3 coding DNA: TGTGCCAGCAGTTCCACAATTGTCTATGGCTACACCTTC. The chain carries TRBV12-3 or TRBV12-4 and TRBJ1-2; D not resolved. Trimming took off 4 bases at V and 4 bases at J, with 10 bases between the two ends. CDR3 length: 13 amino acids.

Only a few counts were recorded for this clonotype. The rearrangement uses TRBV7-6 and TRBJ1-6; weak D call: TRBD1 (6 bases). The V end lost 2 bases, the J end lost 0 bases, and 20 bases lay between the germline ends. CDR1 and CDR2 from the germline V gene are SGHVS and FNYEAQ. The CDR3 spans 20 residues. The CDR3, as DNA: TGTGCCAGCAGCTTATCCAGCCCCGGGACACTGAGCTCCTATAATTCACCCCTCCACTTT. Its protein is CASSLSSPGTLSSYNSPLHF.

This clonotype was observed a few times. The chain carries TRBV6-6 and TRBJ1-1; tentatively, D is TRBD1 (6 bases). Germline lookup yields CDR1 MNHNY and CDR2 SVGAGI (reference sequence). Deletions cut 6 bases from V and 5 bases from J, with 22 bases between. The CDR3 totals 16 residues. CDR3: CASRATGHITGTEAFF. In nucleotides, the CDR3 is TGTGCCAGCAGGGCTACGGGACACATCACCGGGACTGAAGCTTTCTTT.

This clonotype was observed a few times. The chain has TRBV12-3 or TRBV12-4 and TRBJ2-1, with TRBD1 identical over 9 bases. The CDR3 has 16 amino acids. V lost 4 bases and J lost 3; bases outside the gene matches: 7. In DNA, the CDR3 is TGTGCCAGCAGTTCCGGGACAGGGTTGGACTACAATGAGCAGTTCTTC. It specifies CASSSGTGLDYNEQFF.

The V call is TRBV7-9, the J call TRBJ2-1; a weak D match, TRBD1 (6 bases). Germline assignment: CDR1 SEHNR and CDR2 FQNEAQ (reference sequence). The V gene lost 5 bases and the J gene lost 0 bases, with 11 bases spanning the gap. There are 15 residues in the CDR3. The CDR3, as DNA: TGTGCCAGCAGCCTATACAGGGACTCCTACAATGAGCAGTTCTTC. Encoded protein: CASSLYRDSYNEQFF.

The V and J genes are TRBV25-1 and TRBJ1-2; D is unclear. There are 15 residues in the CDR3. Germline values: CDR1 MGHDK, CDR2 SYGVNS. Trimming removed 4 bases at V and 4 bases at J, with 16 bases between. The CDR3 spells CASSAGMGDSYGYTF. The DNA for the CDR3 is TGTGCCAGCAGTGCCGGGATGGGAGATAGCTATGGCTACACCTTC.